This entry is about one TCR beta chain. Its antigen is unknown. The data were taken from a study of shared clonotypes between healthy human individuals. Per germline, CDR1 MNHEY and CDR2 SMNVEV (reference sequence). This CDR3 is built from 14 residues. Trimming stripped 3 bases from V and 0 bases from J, with 9 bases between. Assay execution proceeded at the deep level. Repertoires were generated with immunoSEQ multiplex PCR, while TCRdb's copy carries only in-frame clones and drops some. The sample has some 600,000 clones, approximately 96% seen once. CD45RO-negative cells were positively selected for CCR7, leaving out terminally differentiated effector memory CD45RA+ cells. Findings of the study overall: Estimated clonotype richness was generally higher in naive than memory subsets.

The material sequenced was naive CD8+ T cells sorted from blood. The chain carries TRBV27 and TRBJ2-7; perhaps TRBD1 as D (6 bases). The TCR originated in a woman in her 30s in good health. CDR3 region: CASSFTGHSYEQYF. CDR3 sequence (DNA): TGTGCCAGCAGTTTTACGGGACACTCCTACGAGCAGTACTTC.